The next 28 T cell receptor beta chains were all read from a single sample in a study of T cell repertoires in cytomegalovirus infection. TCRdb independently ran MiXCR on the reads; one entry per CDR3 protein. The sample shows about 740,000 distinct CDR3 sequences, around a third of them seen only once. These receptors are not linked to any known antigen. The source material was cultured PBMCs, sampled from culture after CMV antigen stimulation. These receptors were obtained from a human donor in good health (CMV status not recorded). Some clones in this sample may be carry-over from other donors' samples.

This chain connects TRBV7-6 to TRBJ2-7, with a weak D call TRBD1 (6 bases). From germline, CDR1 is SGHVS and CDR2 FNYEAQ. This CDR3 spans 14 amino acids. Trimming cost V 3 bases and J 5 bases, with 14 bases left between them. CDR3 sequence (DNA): TGTGCCAGCAGCTTGGAACAGGGTAGTGACGAGCAGTACTTC. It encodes CASSLEQGSDEQYF.

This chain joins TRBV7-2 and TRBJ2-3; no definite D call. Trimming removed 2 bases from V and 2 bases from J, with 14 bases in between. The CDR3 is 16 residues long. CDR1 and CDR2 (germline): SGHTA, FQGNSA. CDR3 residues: CASSLQSGGITDTQYF. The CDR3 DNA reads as TGTGCCAGCAGCTTACAGTCGGGTGGAATCACAGATACGCAGTATTTT.

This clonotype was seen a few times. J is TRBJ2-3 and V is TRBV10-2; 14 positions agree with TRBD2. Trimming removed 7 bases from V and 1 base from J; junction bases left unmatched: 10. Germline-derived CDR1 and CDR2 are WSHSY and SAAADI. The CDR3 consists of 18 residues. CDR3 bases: TGCGCCAGCACGAAGGGACTAGCGGGAGAATGGGGCACAGATACGCAGTATTTT. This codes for CASTKGLAGEWGTDTQYF.

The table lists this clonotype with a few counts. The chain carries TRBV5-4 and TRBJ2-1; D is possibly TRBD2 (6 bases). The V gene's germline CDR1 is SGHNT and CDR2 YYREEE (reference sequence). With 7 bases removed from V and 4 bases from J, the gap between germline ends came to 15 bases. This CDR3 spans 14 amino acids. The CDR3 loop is CASSGDSLYNEQFF. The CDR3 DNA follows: TGTGCCAGCTCCGGGGACTCCCTATACAATGAGCAGTTCTTC.

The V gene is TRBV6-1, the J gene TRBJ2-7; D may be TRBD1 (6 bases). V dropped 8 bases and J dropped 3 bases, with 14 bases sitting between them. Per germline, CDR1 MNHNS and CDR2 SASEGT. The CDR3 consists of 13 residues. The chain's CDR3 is CASGTGRFYEQYF. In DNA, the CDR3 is TGTGCCAGCGGCACAGGGCGATTCTACGAGCAGTACTTC.

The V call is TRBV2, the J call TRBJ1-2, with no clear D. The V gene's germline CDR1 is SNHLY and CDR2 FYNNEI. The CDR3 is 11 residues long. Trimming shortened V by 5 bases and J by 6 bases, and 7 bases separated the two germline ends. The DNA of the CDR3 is TGTGCCAGCAGTTCGCTAGATGGCTACACCTTC. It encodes CASSSLDGYTF.

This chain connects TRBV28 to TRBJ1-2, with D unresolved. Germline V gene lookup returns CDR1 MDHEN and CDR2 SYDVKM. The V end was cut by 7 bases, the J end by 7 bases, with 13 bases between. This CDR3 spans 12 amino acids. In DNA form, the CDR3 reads TGTGCCAGCAAAGGGCCGGTTGGTGGCTACACCTTC. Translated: CASKGPVGGYTF.

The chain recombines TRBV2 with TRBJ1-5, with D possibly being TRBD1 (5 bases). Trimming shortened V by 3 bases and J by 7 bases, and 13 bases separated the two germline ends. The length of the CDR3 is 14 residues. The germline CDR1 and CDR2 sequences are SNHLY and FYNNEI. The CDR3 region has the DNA TGTGCCAGCAGTGATGCGGGGGGGGGGCAGCCCCAGCATTTT. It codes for CASSDAGGGQPQHF.

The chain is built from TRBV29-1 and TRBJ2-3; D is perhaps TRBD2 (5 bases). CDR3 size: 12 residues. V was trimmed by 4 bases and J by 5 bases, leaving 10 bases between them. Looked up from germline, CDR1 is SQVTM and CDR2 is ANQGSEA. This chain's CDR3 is CSVGAGLDTQYF. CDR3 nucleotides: TGCAGCGTTGGGGCAGGACTAGATACGCAGTATTTT.

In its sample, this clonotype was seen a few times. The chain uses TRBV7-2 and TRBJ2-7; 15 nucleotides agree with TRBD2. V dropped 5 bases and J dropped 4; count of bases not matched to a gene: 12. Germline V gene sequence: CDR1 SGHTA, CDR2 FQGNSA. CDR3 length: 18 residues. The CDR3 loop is CASSLREGLAGGTYEQYF. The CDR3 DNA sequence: TGTGCCAGCAGCCTCCGGGAGGGACTAGCGGGGGGAACGTACGAGCAGTACTTC.

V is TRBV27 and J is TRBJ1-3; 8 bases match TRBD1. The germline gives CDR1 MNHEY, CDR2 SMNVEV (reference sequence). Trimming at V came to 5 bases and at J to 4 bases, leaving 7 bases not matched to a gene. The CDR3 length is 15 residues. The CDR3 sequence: CASSKTGALGNTIYF. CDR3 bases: TGTGCCAGCAGTAAGACAGGGGCCCTGGGAAACACCATATATTTT.

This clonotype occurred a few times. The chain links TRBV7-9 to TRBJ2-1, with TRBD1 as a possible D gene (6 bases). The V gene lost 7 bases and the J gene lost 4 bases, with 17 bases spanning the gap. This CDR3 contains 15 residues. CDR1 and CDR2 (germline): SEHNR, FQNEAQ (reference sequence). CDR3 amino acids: CASTSGPGTYNEQFF. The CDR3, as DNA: TGTGCCAGCACCTCCGGCCCCGGGACATACAATGAGCAGTTCTTC.

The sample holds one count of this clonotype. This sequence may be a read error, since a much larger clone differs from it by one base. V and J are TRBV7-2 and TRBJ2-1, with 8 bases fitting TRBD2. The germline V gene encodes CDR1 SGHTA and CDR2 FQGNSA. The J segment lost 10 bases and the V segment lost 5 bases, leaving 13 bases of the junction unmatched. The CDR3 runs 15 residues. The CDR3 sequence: CASSKLAAVSYEQFF. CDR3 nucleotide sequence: TGTGCCAGCAGCAAACTAGCGGCAGTCTCCTACGAGCAGTTCTTC.

The CDR3, as DNA: TGTGCCAGCAGTGAAAGCGGACAGGGTAACCACCTTTATGGCTACACCTTC. Encoded protein: CASSESGQGNHLYGYTF. This chain connects TRBV2 to TRBJ1-2, with 8 bases that match TRBD1. This CDR3 comprises 17 residues. The V segment lost 2 bases and the J segment 5 bases; nucleotides outside the gene matches: 13. Germline values: CDR1 SNHLY, CDR2 FYNNEI.

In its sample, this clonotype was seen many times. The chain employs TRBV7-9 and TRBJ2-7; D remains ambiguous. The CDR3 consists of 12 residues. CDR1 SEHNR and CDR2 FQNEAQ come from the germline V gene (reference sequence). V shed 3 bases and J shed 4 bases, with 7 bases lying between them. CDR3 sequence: CASSFQSYEQYF. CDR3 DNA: TGTGCCAGCAGCTTCCAAAGTTACGAGCAGTACTTC.

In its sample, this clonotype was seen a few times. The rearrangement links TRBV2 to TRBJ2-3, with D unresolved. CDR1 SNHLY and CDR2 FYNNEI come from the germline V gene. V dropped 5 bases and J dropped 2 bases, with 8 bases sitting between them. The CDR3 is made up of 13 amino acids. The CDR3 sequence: CASSRFDTDTQYF. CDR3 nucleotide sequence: TGTGCCAGCAGTCGGTTTGACACAGATACGCAGTATTTT.

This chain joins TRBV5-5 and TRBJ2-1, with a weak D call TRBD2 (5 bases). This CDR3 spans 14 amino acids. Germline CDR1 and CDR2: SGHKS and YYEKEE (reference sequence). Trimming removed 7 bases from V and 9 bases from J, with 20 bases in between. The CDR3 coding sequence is TGTGCCAGCGGGGAGTTTTCGGACGCGGGTGAGCAGTTCTTC. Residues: CASGEFSDAGEQFF.

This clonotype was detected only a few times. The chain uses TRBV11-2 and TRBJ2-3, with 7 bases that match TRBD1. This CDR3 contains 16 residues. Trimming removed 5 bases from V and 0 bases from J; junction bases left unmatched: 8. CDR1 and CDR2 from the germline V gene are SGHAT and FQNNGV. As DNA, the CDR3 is TGTGCCAGCAGCATCAGGGGGAGACCTAGCACAGATACGCAGTATTTT. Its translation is CASSIRGRPSTDTQYF.

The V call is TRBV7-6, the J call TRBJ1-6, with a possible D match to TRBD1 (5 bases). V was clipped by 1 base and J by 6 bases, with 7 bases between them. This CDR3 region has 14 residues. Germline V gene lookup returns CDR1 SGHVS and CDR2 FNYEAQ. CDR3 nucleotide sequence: TGTGCCAGCAGCTTAGGTGGGACTAATTCACCCCTCCACTTT. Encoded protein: CASSLGGTNSPLHF.

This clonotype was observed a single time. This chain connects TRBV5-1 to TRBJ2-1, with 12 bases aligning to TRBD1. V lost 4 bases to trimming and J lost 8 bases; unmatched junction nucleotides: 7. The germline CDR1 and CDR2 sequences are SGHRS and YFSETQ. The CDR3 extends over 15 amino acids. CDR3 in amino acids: CASSAGTGGEYEQFF. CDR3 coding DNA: TGCGCCAGCAGCGCCGGGACAGGGGGCGAGTATGAGCAGTTCTTC.

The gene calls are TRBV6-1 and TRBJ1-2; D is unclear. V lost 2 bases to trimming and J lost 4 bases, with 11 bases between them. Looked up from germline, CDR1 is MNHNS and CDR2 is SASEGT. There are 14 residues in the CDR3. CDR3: CASSERTGLYGYTF. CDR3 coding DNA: TGTGCCAGCAGTGAACGGACGGGCCTCTATGGCTACACCTTC.

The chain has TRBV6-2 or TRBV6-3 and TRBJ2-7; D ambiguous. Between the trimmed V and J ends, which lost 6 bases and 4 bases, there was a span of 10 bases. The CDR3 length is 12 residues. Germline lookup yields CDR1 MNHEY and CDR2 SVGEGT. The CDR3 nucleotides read TGTGCCAGCAGCCAGCGCCAGTACGAGCAGTACTTC. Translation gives CASSQRQYEQYF.

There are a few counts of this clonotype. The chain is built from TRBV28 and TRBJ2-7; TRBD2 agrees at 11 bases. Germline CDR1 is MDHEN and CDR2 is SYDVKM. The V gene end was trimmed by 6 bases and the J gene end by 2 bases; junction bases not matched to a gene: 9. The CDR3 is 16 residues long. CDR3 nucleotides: TGTGCCAGCAGAACGATTAGCGGGGGGGCCCCCTACGAGCAGTACTTC. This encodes CASRTISGGAPYEQYF. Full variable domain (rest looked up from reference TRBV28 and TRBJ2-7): DVKVTQSSRYLVKRTGEKVFLECVQDMDHENMFWYRQDPGLGLRLIYFSYDVKMKEKGDIPEGYSVSREKKERFSLILESASTNQTSMYLCASRTISGGAPYEQYFGPGTRLTVT.

The CDR3 protein is CASSPDGLAAPETQYF. The CDR3 region has the DNA TGTGCCAGCAGCCCGGACGGACTAGCGGCCCCAGAGACCCAGTACTTC. The J gene is TRBJ2-5, the V gene TRBV11-2; 10 bases agree with TRBD2. V lost 5 bases to trimming and J lost 4 bases; unmatched junction nucleotides: 10. The length of the CDR3 is 16 residues. Germline values: CDR1 SGHAT, CDR2 FQNNGV. The full variable domain, rest sourced from reference TRBV11-2 and TRBJ2-5, is EAGVAQSPRYKIIEKRQSVAFWCNPISGHATLYWYQQILGQGPKLLIQFQNNGVVDDSQLPKDRFSAERLKGVDSTLKIQPAKLEDSAVYLCASSPDGLAAPETQYFGPGTRLLVL.

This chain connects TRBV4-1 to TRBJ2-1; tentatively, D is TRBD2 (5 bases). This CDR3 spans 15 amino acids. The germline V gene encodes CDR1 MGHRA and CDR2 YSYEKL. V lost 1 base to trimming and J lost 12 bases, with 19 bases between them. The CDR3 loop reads CASSQVPGSVDVQFF. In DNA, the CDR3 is TGCGCCAGCAGCCAAGTCCCGGGGTCGGTGGATGTGCAGTTCTTC.

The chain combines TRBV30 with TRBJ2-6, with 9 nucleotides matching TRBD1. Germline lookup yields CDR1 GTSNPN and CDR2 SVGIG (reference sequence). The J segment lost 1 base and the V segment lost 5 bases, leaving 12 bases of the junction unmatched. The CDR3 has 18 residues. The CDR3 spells CAWSPAGTGISGANVLTF. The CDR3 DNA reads TGTGCCTGGTCGCCTGCCGGGACAGGGATTTCTGGGGCCAACGTCCTGACTTTC.

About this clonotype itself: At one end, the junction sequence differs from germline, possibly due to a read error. The CDR3 nucleotides read TGCGCCAGCAGCCAGGGACTAGCGGGAGTAATCGAGCTGTACTTC. Amino acid sequence: CASSQGLAGVIELYF. This chain uses TRBV4-1 with TRBJ2-7; 14 bases agree with TRBD2. The germline gives CDR1 MGHRA, CDR2 YSYEKL. CDR3 length: 15 residues.

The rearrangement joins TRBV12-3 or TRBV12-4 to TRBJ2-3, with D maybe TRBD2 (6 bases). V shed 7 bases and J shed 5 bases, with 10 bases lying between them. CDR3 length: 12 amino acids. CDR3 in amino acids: CASTRREDTQYF. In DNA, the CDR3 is TGTGCCAGCACGCGGCGGGAAGATACGCAGTATTTT.